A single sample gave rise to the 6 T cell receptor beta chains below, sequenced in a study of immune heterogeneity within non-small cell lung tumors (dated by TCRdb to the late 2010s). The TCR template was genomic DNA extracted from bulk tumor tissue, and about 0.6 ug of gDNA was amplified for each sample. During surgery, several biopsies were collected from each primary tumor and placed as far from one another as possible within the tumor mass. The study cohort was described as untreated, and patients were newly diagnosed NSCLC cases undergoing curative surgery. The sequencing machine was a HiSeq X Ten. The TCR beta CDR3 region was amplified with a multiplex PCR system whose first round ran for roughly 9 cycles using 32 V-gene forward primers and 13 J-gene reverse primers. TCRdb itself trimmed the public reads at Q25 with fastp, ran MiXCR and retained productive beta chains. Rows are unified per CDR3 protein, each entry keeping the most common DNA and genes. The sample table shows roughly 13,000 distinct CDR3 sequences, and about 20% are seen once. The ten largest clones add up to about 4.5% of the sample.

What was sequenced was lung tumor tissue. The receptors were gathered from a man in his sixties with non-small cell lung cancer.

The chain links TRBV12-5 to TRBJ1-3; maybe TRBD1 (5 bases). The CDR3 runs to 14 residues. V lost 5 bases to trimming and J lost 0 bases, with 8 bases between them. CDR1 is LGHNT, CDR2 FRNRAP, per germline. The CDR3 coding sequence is TGTGCTAGTGGTAGTGACAGCTCTGGAAACACCATATATTTT. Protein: CASGSDSSGNTIYF.

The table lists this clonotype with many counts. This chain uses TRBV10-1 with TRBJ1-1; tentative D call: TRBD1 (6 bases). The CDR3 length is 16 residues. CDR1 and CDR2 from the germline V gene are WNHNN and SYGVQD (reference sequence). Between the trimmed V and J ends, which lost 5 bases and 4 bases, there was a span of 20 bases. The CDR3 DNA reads TGCGCCAGCAGTCCGCAACCCCAGGGGCTGGGCACTGAAGCTTTCTTT. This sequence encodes CASSPQPQGLGTEAFF.

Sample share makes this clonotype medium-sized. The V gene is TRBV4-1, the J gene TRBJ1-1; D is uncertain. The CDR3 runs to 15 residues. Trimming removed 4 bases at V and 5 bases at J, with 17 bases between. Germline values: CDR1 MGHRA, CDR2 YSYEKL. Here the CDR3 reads CASSLRGTGITEAFF. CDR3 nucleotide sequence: TGCGCCAGCAGCCTAAGAGGTACGGGGATTACTGAAGCTTTCTTT.

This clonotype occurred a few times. The CDR3: CASSLTGSPTDTQYF. CDR3 DNA sequence: TGTGCCAGCAGCTTAACAGGCAGCCCCACAGATACGCAGTATTTT. This chain links TRBV7-3 with TRBJ2-3; D gene uncertain. Germline CDR1 is SGHTA and CDR2 is FQGTGA. Trimming took off 0 bases at V and 2 bases at J, with 9 bases between the two ends. The CDR3 length is 15 residues.

The CDR3 loop reads CASSALAGLADTQYF. As DNA, the CDR3 is TGTGCCAGCAGCGCTCTAGCGGGACTTGCAGATACGCAGTATTTT. The V gene is TRBV7-2, the J gene TRBJ2-3; 9 bases map to TRBD2. The CDR3 is 15 amino acids. Germline CDR1 reads SGHTA; CDR2 reads FQGNSA. Trimming removed 5 bases from V and 4 bases from J; junction bases left unmatched: 7.

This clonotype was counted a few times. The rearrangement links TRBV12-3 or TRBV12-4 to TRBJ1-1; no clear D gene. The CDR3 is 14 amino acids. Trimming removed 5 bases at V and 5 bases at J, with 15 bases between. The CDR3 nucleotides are TGTGCCAGCAGTCCCCTATCCTCTTTAACTGAAGCTTTCTTT. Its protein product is CASSPLSSLTEAFF.